Below are 15 T cell receptor beta chains sequenced from a single sample in a study of identical twins. TCRdb reprocessed the 5' RACE reads via MiXCR and lists one record per CDR3 protein. The sample yields about 810,000 distinct CDR3 sequences, more than 9% seen once. This sample was also put to use in a study of yellow fever vaccine responses in identical twins.

Sequenced material: PBMCs. Receptors originate from a woman between 18 and 30 years old in good health.

This chain connects TRBV15 to TRBJ2-6; D uncertain. The CDR3 loop spans 14 amino acids. The germline V gene has CDR1 LNHNV and CDR2 YYDKDF (reference sequence). V was clipped by 8 bases and J by 1 base, with 9 bases between them. The CDR3 DNA reads as TGTGCCACCCCAGGACGGTCTGGGGCCAACGTCCTGACTTTC. Its translation: CATPGRSGANVLTF.

This clonotype was detected a few times. The chain employs TRBV20-1 and TRBJ1-4; D may be TRBD1 (6 bases). The germline CDR1 and CDR2 sequences are DFQATT and SNEGSKA (reference sequence). The length of the CDR3 is 16 residues. The V and J ends lost 3 bases and 0 bases respectively, with 14 bases between them. CDR3 bases: TGCAGTGCTAGTCGTCGTAAGGGGGCAACTAATGAAAAACTGTTTTTT. Protein product: CSASRRKGATNEKLFF.

The chain joins TRBV20-1 to TRBJ2-5; 7 bases are shared with TRBD1. V was pared by 3 bases and J by 1 base, with 5 bases of the junction left unmatched. Looked up from germline, CDR1 is DFQATT and CDR2 is SNEGSKA (reference sequence). This CDR3 is 14 amino acids long. The CDR3 DNA is TGCAGTGCTAGTAAGGGACAGACCCAAGAGACCCAGTACTTC. Translated: CSASKGQTQETQYF.

This clonotype was picked up a small number of times. The V call is TRBV6-1, the J call TRBJ2-1; 9 positions agree with TRBD2. Trimming cost V 6 bases and J 2 bases; bases outside gene matches: 11. CDR1 MNHNS and CDR2 SASEGT come from the germline V gene. The CDR3 runs 17 residues. The CDR3 coding sequence is TGTGCCAGCAGCCCACTCGGGCTAGCGGGGACCTACAATGAGCAGTTCTTC. It encodes CASSPLGLAGTYNEQFF.

The J gene is TRBJ2-1, the V gene TRBV18, with D maybe TRBD1 (6 bases). Germline CDR1 KGHSH, CDR2 LQKENI. This CDR3 is built from 16 residues. V lost 2 bases and J 3 bases, leaving 14 bases between the germline ends. The CDR3 loop reads CASSPDVRQVYNEQFF. CDR3 nucleotide sequence: TGTGCCAGCTCACCAGATGTGCGACAGGTCTACAATGAGCAGTTCTTC.

The chain has TRBV12-3 or TRBV12-4 and TRBJ2-1, with 13 bases matching TRBD2. This CDR3 is built from 18 residues. V lost 4 bases to trimming and J lost 10 bases; unmatched junction nucleotides: 16. In DNA, the CDR3 is TGTGCCAGCAGTTCCGGGACTAGCGGGGCAGCTTGGGGCGGGGAGCAGTTCTTC. It encodes CASSSGTSGAAWGGEQFF.

This clonotype was counted between two and nine times. The rearrangement joins TRBV12-3 or TRBV12-4 to TRBJ2-3, with 15 bases lining up with TRBD2. V was pared by 5 bases and J by 2 bases, with 5 bases of the junction left unmatched. The CDR3 is made up of 17 amino acids. In DNA, the CDR3 is TGTGCCAGCAGTACCAGGACTAGCGGGAGGGCCACAGATACGCAGTATTTT. Encoded protein: CASSTRTSGRATDTQYF.

There are many counts of this clonotype. The rearrangement uses TRBV6-5 and TRBJ1-1; D gene uncertain. Trimming pared 0 bases from V and 5 bases from J, leaving 7 bases between. The CDR3 loop spans 13 amino acids. Germline CDR1 and CDR2: MNHEY and SVGAGI. CDR3 nucleotides: TGTGCCAGCAGTTACTCGATGGGGACTGAAGCTTTCTTT. Its translation is CASSYSMGTEAFF.

The chain carries TRBV4-2 and TRBJ2-1; D possibly uses TRBD1 or TRBD2 (6 bases each). The CDR3 sequence is 16 residues long. Germline assignment: CDR1 LGHNA and CDR2 YNFKEQ. Trimming left V 0 bases short and J 4 bases short, with 13 bases between. DNA of the CDR3: TGTGCCAGCAGCCAAGATATGGGGGGCGGTTACAATGAGCAGTTCTTC. Protein: CASSQDMGGGYNEQFF.

This clonotype was seen repeatedly, ten times or more. V and J are TRBV7-9 and TRBJ2-6; D uncertain. The V and J ends lost 2 bases and 0 bases respectively, with 5 bases between them. The CDR3 length is 15 residues. Germline V lookup: CDR1 SEHNR, CDR2 FQNEAQ (reference sequence). This CDR3 reads CASSLRNSGANVLTF. The CDR3 DNA follows: TGTGCCAGCAGCTTACGTAACTCTGGGGCCAACGTCCTGACTTTC.

This chain uses TRBV6-5 with TRBJ2-7; 9 bases match TRBD2. The ends lost 0 bases at V and 6 bases at J; junction bases unmatched: 3. The CDR3 is made up of 14 amino acids. CDR1 MNHEY and CDR2 SVGAGI come from the germline V gene. The CDR3 DNA reads as TGTGCCAGCAGTTACTCGCTTAGCGGGAGCGAGCAGTACTTC. Protein sequence: CASSYSLSGSEQYF.

This chain uses TRBV28 with TRBJ2-5; D not resolved. CDR3 length: 13 residues. Germline values: CDR1 MDHEN, CDR2 SYDVKM. V dropped 5 bases and J dropped 3 bases, with 10 bases sitting between them. CDR3 residues: CASSRYGEETQYF. CDR3 sequence (DNA): TGTGCCAGCAGTCGATATGGAGAAGAGACCCAGTACTTC.

The sample holds many counts of this clonotype. The J gene is TRBJ1-2, the V gene TRBV7-2; D ambiguous. Germline V gene lookup returns CDR1 SGHTA and CDR2 FQGNSA. Trimming shortened V by 2 bases and J by 6 bases, and 7 bases separated the two germline ends. CDR3 length: 12 residues. This CDR3 reads CASSLQVHGYTF. The CDR3 coding sequence is TGTGCCAGCAGCTTACAGGTACATGGCTACACCTTC.

The J gene is TRBJ2-3, the V gene TRBV21-1; TRBD2, as called in the table, went unchecked against the DNA. TRBV21-1 is reported as a pseudogene. The CDR3 runs to 15 residues. CDR3 nucleotides: TGTGCCAGCAGCAACTTAGTGGGAGTGACAGATACGCAGTATTTT. Encoded protein: CASSNLVGVTDTQYF.

This clonotype was recorded a few times. The genes are TRBV7-9 and TRBJ2-2; D is possibly TRBD1 (6 bases). V dropped 1 base and J dropped 4 bases, with 10 bases sitting between them. Germline loops: CDR1 SEHNR, CDR2 FQNEAQ (reference sequence). The CDR3 is 15 residues long. The CDR3 DNA sequence: TGTGCCAGCAGCTTAGGGACAGCACCCACCGGGGAGCTGTTTTTT. Amino acid sequence: CASSLGTAPTGELFF.